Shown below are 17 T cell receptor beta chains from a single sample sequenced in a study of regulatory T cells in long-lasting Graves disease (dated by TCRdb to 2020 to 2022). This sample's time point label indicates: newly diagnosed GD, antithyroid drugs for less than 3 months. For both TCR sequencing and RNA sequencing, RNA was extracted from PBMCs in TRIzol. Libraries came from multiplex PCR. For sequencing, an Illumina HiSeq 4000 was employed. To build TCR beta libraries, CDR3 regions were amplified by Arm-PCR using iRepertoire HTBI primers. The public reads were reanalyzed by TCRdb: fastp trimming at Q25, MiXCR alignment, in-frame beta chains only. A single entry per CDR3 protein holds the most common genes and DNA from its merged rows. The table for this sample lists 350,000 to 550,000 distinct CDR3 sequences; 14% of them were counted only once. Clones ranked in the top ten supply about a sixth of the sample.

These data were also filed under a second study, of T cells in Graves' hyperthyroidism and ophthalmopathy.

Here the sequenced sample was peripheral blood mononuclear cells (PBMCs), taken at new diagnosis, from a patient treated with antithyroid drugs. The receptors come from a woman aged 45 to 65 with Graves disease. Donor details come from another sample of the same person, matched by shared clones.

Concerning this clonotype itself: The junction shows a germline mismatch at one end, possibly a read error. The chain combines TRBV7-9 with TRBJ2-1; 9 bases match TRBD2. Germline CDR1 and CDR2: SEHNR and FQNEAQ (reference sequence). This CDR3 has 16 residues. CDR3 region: CASSSLAGSSYSEQFF. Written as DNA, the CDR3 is TGTGCCAGCAGCTCCCTAGCGGGAAGCTCCTACAGTGAGCAGTTCTTC.

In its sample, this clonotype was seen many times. The CDR3 loop reads CASSARASGTNTDTQYF. As DNA, the CDR3 is TGTGCCAGCAGCGCTCGGGCTAGCGGGACCAACACAGATACGCAGTATTTT. This rearrangement joins TRBV11-2 to TRBJ2-3, with 9 bases aligning to TRBD2. This CDR3 comprises 17 residues. V shed 5 bases, J shed 2 bases, and the junction held 11 bases outside the gene matches. The germline V gene encodes CDR1 SGHAT and CDR2 FQNNGV.

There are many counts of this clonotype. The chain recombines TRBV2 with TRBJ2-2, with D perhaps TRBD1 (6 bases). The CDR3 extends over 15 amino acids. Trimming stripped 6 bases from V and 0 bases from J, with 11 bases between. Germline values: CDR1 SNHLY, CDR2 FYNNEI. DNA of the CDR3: TGTGCCAGCAGCGTGCGACAGGCGAACACCGGGGAGCTGTTTTTT. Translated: CASSVRQANTGELFF.

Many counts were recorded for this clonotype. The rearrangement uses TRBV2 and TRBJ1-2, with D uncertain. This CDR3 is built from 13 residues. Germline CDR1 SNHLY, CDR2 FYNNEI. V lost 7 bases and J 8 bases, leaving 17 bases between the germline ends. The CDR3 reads CASNSRGNRGYTF. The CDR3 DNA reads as TGTGCCAGCAACTCCCGTGGGAATCGAGGCTACACCTTC. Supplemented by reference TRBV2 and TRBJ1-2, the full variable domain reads EPEVTQTPSHQVTQMGQEVILRCVPISNHLYFYWYRQILGQKVEFLVSFYNNEISEKSEIFDDQFSVERPDGSNFTLKIRSTKLEDSAMYFCASNSRGNRGYTFGSGTRLTVV.

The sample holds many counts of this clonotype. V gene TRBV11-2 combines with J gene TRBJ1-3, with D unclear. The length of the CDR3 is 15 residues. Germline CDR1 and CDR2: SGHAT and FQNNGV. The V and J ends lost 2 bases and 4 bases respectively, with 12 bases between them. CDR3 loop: CASSLNADAGNTIYF. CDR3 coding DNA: TGTGCCAGCAGCTTAAACGCGGACGCGGGAAACACCATATATTTT.

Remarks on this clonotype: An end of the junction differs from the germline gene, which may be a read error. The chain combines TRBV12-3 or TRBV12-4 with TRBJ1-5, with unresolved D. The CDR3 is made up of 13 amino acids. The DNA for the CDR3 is TGTGCCAGCAGTGTTACTAGCAGTCAGCCCCAGCAGTTT. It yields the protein CASSVTSSQPQQF.

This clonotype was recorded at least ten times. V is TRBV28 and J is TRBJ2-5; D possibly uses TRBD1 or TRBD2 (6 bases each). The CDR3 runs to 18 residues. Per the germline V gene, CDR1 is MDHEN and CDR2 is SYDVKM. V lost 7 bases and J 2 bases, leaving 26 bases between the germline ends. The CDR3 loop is CASTSRTGGAGQQETQYF. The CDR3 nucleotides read TGTGCCAGCACCTCCAGAACGGGCGGGGCGGGACAACAAGAGACCCAGTACTTC.

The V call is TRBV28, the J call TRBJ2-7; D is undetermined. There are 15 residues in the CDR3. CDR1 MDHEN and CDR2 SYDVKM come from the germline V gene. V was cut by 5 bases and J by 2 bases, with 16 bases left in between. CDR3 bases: TGTGCCAGCAGTCCGCCACCGCTAGGTGCCTACGAGCAGTACTTC. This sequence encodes CASSPPPLGAYEQYF.

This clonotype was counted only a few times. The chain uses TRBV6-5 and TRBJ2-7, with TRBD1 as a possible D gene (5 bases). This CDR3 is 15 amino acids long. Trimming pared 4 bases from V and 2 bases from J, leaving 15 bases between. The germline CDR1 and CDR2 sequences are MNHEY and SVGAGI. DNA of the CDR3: TGTGCCAGCAGTTGGCAGGACCTGGACACCTACGAGCAGTACTTC. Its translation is CASSWQDLDTYEQYF.

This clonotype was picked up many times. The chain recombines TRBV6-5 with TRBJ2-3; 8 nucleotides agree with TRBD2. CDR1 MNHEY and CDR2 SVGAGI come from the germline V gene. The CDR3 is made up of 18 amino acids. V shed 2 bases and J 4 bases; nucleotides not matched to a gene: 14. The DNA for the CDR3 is TGTGCCAGCAGTTACCTAAAGGGTCTTAGCGGGGATCCAGATACGCAGTATTTT. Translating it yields CASSYLKGLSGDPDTQYF.

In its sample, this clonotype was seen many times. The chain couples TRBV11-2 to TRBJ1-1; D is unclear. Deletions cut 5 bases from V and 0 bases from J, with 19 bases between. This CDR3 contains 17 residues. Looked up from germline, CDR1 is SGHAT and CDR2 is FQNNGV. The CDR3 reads CASSPRGRMTMNTEAFF. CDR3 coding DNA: TGTGCCAGCAGCCCTCGTGGGAGGATGACGATGAACACTGAAGCTTTCTTT.

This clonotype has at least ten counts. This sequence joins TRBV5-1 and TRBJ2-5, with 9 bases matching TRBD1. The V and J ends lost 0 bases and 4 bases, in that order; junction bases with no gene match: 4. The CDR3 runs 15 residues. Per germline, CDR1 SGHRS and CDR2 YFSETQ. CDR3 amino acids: CASSLGQGDGETQYF. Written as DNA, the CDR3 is TGCGCCAGCAGCTTGGGACAGGGGGATGGAGAGACCCAGTACTTC.

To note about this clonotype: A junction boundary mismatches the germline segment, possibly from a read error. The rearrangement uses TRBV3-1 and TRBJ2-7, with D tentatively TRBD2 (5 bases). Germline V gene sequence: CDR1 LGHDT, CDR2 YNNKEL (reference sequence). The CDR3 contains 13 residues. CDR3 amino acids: CASSLLSDYGQYF. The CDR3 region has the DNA TGTGCCAGCAGCCTTCTATCTGACTACGGGCAGTACTTC.

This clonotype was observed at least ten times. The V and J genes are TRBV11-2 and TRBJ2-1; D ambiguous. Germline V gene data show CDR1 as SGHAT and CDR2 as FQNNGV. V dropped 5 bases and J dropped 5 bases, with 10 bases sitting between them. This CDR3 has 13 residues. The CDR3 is CASSPFFHNEQFF. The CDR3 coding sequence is TGTGCCAGCAGCCCATTCTTTCACAATGAGCAGTTCTTC.

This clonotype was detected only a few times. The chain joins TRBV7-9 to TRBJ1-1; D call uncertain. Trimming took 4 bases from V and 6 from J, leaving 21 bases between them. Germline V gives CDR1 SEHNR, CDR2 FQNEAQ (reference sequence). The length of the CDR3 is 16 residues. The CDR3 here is CASSSDTIGIGAEAFF. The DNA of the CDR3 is TGTGCCAGCAGCTCCGATACGATCGGGATTGGGGCTGAAGCTTTCTTT.

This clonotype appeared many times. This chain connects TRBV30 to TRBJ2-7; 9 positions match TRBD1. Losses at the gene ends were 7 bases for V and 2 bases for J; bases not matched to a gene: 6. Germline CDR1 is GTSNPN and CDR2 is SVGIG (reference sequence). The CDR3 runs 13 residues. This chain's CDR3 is CASTDRGAYEQYF. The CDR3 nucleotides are TGTGCCTCAACTGACAGGGGGGCCTACGAGCAGTACTTC.

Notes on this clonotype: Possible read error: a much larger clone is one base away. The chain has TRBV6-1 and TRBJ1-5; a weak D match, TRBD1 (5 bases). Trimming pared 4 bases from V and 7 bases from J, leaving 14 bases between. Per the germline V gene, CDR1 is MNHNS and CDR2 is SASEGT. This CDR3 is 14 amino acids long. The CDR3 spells CASSAARVGQPQHF. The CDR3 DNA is TGTGCCAGCAGTGCGGCCAGGGTTGGGCAGCCCCAGCATTTT.